One and the same sample provided the 30 T cell receptor beta chains below, sequenced in a study of T cells in Graves' hyperthyroidism and ophthalmopathy. RNA transcripts provided the source from which TCR beta CDR3 regions were amplified. During a first-round RT-PCR of the TCR CDR3, the HTBI primer set was used. TCRdb recomputed calls from the multiplex PCR reads with MiXCR, one row per CDR3 protein. The sample shows around 450,000 distinct CDR3 sequences, about 15% of them seen only once. Material: blood. Receptors were obtained from a woman aged 18-29 years with Graves' hyperthyroidism.

This clonotype was counted many times. The V and J genes are TRBV6-1 and TRBJ2-3; 8 nucleotides agree with TRBD1. V shed 7 bases and J 7 bases; nucleotides not matched to a gene: 10. In germline, CDR1 is MNHNS, CDR2 SASEGT. The CDR3 totals 14 residues. CDR3: CASTKRGRGHTQYF. The CDR3 DNA reads TGTGCCAGCACCAAAAGGGGCAGGGGGCATACGCAGTATTTT.

The chain carries TRBV7-3 and TRBJ2-1; 7 bases align to TRBD2. Germline V gene sequence: CDR1 SGHTA, CDR2 FQGTGA. This CDR3 comprises 15 residues. Trimming cost V 5 bases and J 0 bases; bases outside gene matches: 4. The CDR3 nucleotides are TGTGCCAGCAGCGTAGCGGGTGACTCCTACAATGAGCAGTTCTTC. Translating gives CASSVAGDSYNEQFF.

This clonotype was detected a few times. The V gene is TRBV5-4, the J gene TRBJ2-3; D might be TRBD1 (5 bases). Germline CDR1 is SGHNT and CDR2 is YYREEE (reference sequence). CDR3 length: 13 amino acids. The V end was cut by 4 bases, the J end by 2 bases, with 8 bases between. CDR3 protein: CASSRQPTDTQYF. CDR3 sequence (DNA): TGTGCCAGCAGCCGACAGCCCACAGATACGCAGTATTTT.

V is TRBV4-2 and J is TRBJ2-1, with TRBD2 matching 7 bases. Per germline, CDR1 LGHNA and CDR2 YNFKEQ. The CDR3 has 13 amino acids. J lost 6 bases, V lost 6 bases, and 5 bases had no gene match. CDR3 sequence reads: CASRPPGGNEQFF. CDR3 DNA: TGTGCCAGCAGACCTCCGGGAGGCAATGAGCAGTTCTTC.

This clonotype has more than one count but fewer than ten. The chain links TRBV20-1 to TRBJ2-4; D remains unclear. The ends were cut back, 1 base at V and 0 bases at J, with 7 bases in the middle. This CDR3 is 14 amino acids long. Germline assignment: CDR1 DFQATT and CDR2 SNEGSKA (reference sequence). CDR3 DNA: TGCAGTGCTAGAGCGAAGCTAGCCAAAAACATTCAGTACTTC. Its protein is CSARAKLAKNIQYF.

Comments on this clonotype: This sequence may be a read error, since a much larger clone differs from it by one base. The chain couples TRBV6-1 to TRBJ2-7; 8 nucleotides match TRBD2. Germline assignment: CDR1 MNHNS and CDR2 SASEGT. With 5 bases clipped from V and 3 bases from J, the junction kept 12 bases outside the gene matches. The CDR3 loop spans 16 amino acids. CDR3 sequence (DNA): TGTGCCAGCAGTCGACGTCTAGCGGGTACAGACTACGAGCAGTACTTC. This gives the protein CASSRRLAGTDYEQYF.

This clonotype was detected many times. The gene calls are TRBV5-4 and TRBJ2-1; weak D call: TRBD2 (6 bases). Per the germline V gene, CDR1 is SGHNT and CDR2 is YYREEE (reference sequence). The CDR3 sequence is 13 residues long. The CDR3 nucleotides are TGTACCCAATCCGGAGGGCCGAGGAATGAGCAGTTCTTC. Its translation: CTQSGGPRNEQFF.

In this sample, this clonotype turned up many times. The chain is built from TRBV7-9 and TRBJ2-1, with TRBD2 as a possible D gene (5 bases). The CDR3 is 12 residues long. The germline V and J ends were trimmed by 2 bases and 14 bases, with 13 bases remaining between them. Germline V lookup: CDR1 SEHNR, CDR2 FQNEAQ (reference sequence). CDR3 residues: CASSLRSGLEFF. For the CDR3, the DNA is TGTGCCAGCAGCTTAAGGTCCGGACTGGAGTTCTTC.

The rearrangement links TRBV10-3 to TRBJ1-4; D possibly corresponds to TRBD1 (5 bases). The CDR3 runs 13 residues. V was clipped by 7 bases and J by 8 bases, with 14 bases between them. Germline V gene lookup returns CDR1 ENHRY and CDR2 SYGVKD. Here the CDR3 DNA reads TGTGCCATCAACTCAGGGTTCGGAGAAAAACTGTTTTTT. It is translated as CAINSGFGEKLFF.

Here the CDR3 reads CASSIRTGGNQPQHF. For the CDR3, the DNA is TGTGCCAGCAGCATACGGACAGGGGGCAATCAGCCCCAGCATTTT. J is TRBJ1-5 and V is TRBV12-3 or TRBV12-4, with TRBD1 matching 9 bases. V shed 6 bases, J shed 2 bases, and the junction held 5 bases outside the gene matches. This CDR3 comprises 15 residues.

The rearrangement links TRBV7-9 to TRBJ2-1, with 12 positions matching TRBD2. Germline values: CDR1 SEHNR, CDR2 FQNEAQ (reference sequence). Trimming took 3 bases from V and 8 from J; bases not matched to a gene: 8. The CDR3 covers 16 residues. The DNA for the CDR3 is TGTGCCAGCAGCTTGCCCACTAGCGGGGGGCTCGATGAGCAGTTCTTC. It yields the protein CASSLPTSGGLDEQFF.

This clonotype showed up many times. The V gene is TRBV11-2, the J gene TRBJ1-1, with 8 bases lining up with TRBD1. Germline V gives CDR1 SGHAT, CDR2 FQNNGV. The CDR3 loop spans 15 amino acids. V lost 4 bases and J lost 0; bases outside the gene matches: 4. The CDR3 bases are TGTGCCAGCAGCTCTGGGACAGGTTTGAACACTGAAGCTTTCTTT. Residues: CASSSGTGLNTEAFF.

At least ten counts were recorded for this clonotype. The gene calls are TRBV12-3 or TRBV12-4 and TRBJ1-1; D might be TRBD1 (6 bases). The CDR3 totals 15 residues. The V and J ends lost 5 bases and 1 base respectively, with 14 bases between them. This CDR3 is CASSRGGRGNTEAFF. In DNA form, the CDR3 reads TGTGCCAGCAGTCGGGGGGGGCGAGGGAACACTGAAGCTTTCTTT.

This chain connects TRBV7-8 to TRBJ2-7; D remains ambiguous. V lost 3 bases, J lost 6 bases, and 6 bases lay in between. In germline, CDR1 is SGHVS, CDR2 FQNEAQ. The CDR3 totals 11 residues. CDR3 amino acids: CASSFESEQYF. CDR3 coding DNA: TGTGCCAGCAGCTTTGAGTCCGAGCAGTACTTC.

This clonotype was detected ten times or more. The chain links TRBV11-2 to TRBJ2-1; D is possibly TRBD1 or TRBD2 (5 bases each). Trimming took 5 bases from V and 9 from J, leaving 23 bases between them. The CDR3 contains 16 residues. Germline CDR1 and CDR2: SGHAT and FQNNGV. The CDR3 DNA reads as TGTGCCAGCAGCACGGTCCGGGACCCGGTACGCGCTGAGCAGTTCTTC. Its protein product is CASSTVRDPVRAEQFF.

In the case of this clonotype: A much larger clone lies one base from this, so it may be a read error. The chain combines TRBV6-1 with TRBJ1-6; D is possibly TRBD1 (6 bases). V lost 6 bases and J 6 bases, leaving 18 bases between the germline ends. This CDR3 is 16 amino acids long. The V gene's germline CDR1 is MNHNS and CDR2 SASEGT. The CDR3 region is CASREQGLTSNSPLHF. CDR3 nucleotide sequence: TGTGCCAGCAGGGAACAGGGACTAACAAGTAATTCACCCCTCCACTTT.

This chain uses TRBV28 with TRBJ1-5, with D uncertain. Germline-derived CDR1 and CDR2 are MDHEN and SYDVKM. The CDR3 extends over 15 amino acids. With 6 bases removed from V and 2 bases from J, the gap between germline ends came to 14 bases. The CDR3 region has the DNA TGTGCCAGCAGCTCCGACGCGGGTGGCAATCAGCCCCAGCATTTT. Encoded protein: CASSSDAGGNQPQHF.

The rearrangement joins TRBV2 to TRBJ2-2; no firm D call. V was shortened by 2 bases and J by 4 bases, with 14 bases between the two germline ends. In germline, CDR1 is SNHLY, CDR2 FYNNEI. The CDR3 totals 16 residues. CDR3 protein: CASSELERIITGELFF. CDR3 DNA sequence: TGTGCCAGCAGTGAACTAGAGCGAATTATCACCGGGGAGCTGTTTTTT. Supplemented by reference TRBV2 and TRBJ2-2, the full variable domain reads EPEVTQTPSHQVTQMGQEVILRCVPISNHLYFYWYRQILGQKVEFLVSFYNNEISEKSEIFDDQFSVERPDGSNFTLKIRSTKLEDSAMYFCASSELERIITGELFFGEGSRLTVL.

This clonotype appeared many times. CDR3 residues: CASSSQGREQFF. The CDR3 nucleotides read TGTGCCAGCAGTTCACAGGGTCGTGAGCAGTTCTTC. V and J are TRBV27 and TRBJ2-1, with D perhaps matching TRBD1 (6 bases). The CDR3 runs to 12 residues. Trimming removed 4 bases from V and 9 bases from J, with 10 bases in between. Germline V gene lookup returns CDR1 MNHEY and CDR2 SMNVEV (reference sequence).

In this sample, this clonotype turned up many times. The V and J genes are TRBV2 and TRBJ1-5; TRBD1 is a possible D gene (5 bases). Germline V lookup: CDR1 SNHLY, CDR2 FYNNEI. The length of the CDR3 is 13 residues. V gave up 11 bases and J gave up 3 bases, with 14 bases separating them. The CDR3 coding sequence is TGTGCCTCGGCCAGGGCGGTCAATCAGCCCCAGCATTTT. It is translated as CASARAVNQPQHF.

J is TRBJ2-5 and V is TRBV6-2 or TRBV6-3, with a tentative D call TRBD1 (5 bases). Trimming took 0 bases from V and 2 from J, leaving 13 bases between them. The germline V gene has CDR1 MNHEY and CDR2 SVGEGT. The length of the CDR3 is 16 residues. The chain's CDR3 is CASSYSTAISQETQYF. Written as DNA, the CDR3 is TGTGCCAGCAGTTACTCGACAGCGATATCTCAAGAGACCCAGTACTTC.

This clonotype has ten or more counts. In DNA form, the CDR3 reads TGTGCCAGCTCAGACGAGGGGGCGAGTCAGCCCCAGCATTTT. It translates to CASSDEGASQPQHF. The chain combines TRBV2 with TRBJ1-5; 7 bases agree with TRBD1. V trimming: 8 bases; J trimming: 6 bases; junction bases outside the gene matches: 10. The germline V gene encodes CDR1 SNHLY and CDR2 FYNNEI. CDR3 length equals 14 residues.

The chain has TRBV7-9 and TRBJ2-3; a weak D match, TRBD2 (5 bases). The CDR3 has 16 amino acids. V was cut by 4 bases and J by 2 bases, with 16 bases left in between. The V gene's germline CDR1 is SEHNR and CDR2 FQNEAQ (reference sequence). The CDR3 nucleotides are TGTGCCAGCAGCTCGTACTGGCCGGGAAACACAGATACGCAGTATTTT. This translates into CASSSYWPGNTDTQYF.

The rearrangement links TRBV6-5 to TRBJ1-3; no clear D gene. Germline values: CDR1 MNHEY, CDR2 SVGAGI. V lost 0 bases and J lost 0, with 9 bases in between. CDR3 size: 16 residues. For the CDR3, the DNA is TGTGCCAGCAGTTACTCACTAGTGAGCTCTGGAAACACCATATATTTT. Its protein is CASSYSLVSSGNTIYF.

The CDR3 is CASSSFIGGHNEQFF. The CDR3 nucleotides read TGCGCCAGCAGTTCATTCATCGGGGGGCACAATGAGCAGTTCTTC. The chain carries TRBV10-2 and TRBJ2-1, with TRBD2 as a possible D gene (7 bases). The germline V and J ends were trimmed by 5 bases and 5 bases, with 16 bases remaining between them. The V gene's germline CDR1 is WSHSY and CDR2 SAAADI. The CDR3 runs to 15 residues.

This clonotype was seen many times. The DNA for the CDR3 is TGTGCCAGCCGGACTAGCTCGAGCACCGGGGAGCTGTTTTTT. Translation gives CASRTSSSTGELFF. The V gene is TRBV2, the J gene TRBJ2-2, with 8 bases aligning to TRBD2. The CDR3 is made up of 14 amino acids. The germline V gene has CDR1 SNHLY and CDR2 FYNNEI. J was trimmed by 4 bases and V by 8 bases; bases with no gene match: 6.

The rearrangement links TRBV20-1 to TRBJ1-4; TRBD1 matches 8 bases. The CDR3 length is 14 residues. CDR1 and CDR2 (germline): DFQATT, SNEGSKA (reference sequence). Trimming took 6 bases from V and 8 from J; bases not matched to a gene: 11. The CDR3 protein is CSAIEDRDKEKLFF. In DNA form, the CDR3 reads TGCAGTGCAATAGAGGACAGGGACAAGGAAAAACTGTTTTTT.

In DNA form, the CDR3 reads TGTGCCAGCAGCCTCGGACTCTTCTCCTACAATGAGCAGTTCTTC. Protein: CASSLGLFSYNEQFF. This chain links TRBV4-2 with TRBJ2-1, with TRBD2 as a possible D gene (5 bases). The CDR3 totals 15 residues. CDR1 LGHNA and CDR2 YNFKEQ come from the germline V gene. Trimming took off 4 bases at V and 0 bases at J, with 10 bases between the two ends.

This clonotype has at least ten counts. The gene calls are TRBV20-1 and TRBJ2-1; TRBD2 aligns across 8 bases. Germline CDR1 and CDR2: DFQATT and SNEGSKA (reference sequence). The CDR3 totals 15 residues. With 1 base clipped from V and 8 bases from J, the junction kept 10 bases outside the gene matches. CDR3 protein: CSARAPGLGGYEQFF. The CDR3 DNA sequence: TGCAGTGCTAGAGCCCCGGGACTAGGTGGTTATGAGCAGTTCTTC.

This clonotype was seen ten or more times. The chain couples TRBV6-2 or TRBV6-3 to TRBJ1-1, with unresolved D. The CDR3 loop spans 14 amino acids. Per germline, CDR1 MNHEY and CDR2 SVGEGT. V lost 7 bases and J 0 bases, leaving 12 bases between the germline ends. Here the CDR3 reads CASINAGMNTEAFF. For the CDR3, the DNA is TGTGCCAGCATAAACGCCGGCATGAACACTGAAGCTTTCTTT.